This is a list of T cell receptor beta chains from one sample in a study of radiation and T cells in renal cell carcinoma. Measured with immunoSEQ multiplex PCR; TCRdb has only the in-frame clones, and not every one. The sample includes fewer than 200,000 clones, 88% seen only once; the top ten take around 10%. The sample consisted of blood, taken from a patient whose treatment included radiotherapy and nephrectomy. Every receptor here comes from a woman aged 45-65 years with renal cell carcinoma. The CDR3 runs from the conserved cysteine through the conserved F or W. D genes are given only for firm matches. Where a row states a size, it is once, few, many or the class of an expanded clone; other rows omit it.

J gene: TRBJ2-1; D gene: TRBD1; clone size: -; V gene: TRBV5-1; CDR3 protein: CASSFQGGAGNEQFF; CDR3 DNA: TGCGCCAGCAGCTTCCAAGGGGGCGCCGGGAATGAGCAGTTCTTC
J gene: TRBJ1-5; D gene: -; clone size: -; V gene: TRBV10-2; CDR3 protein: CASSAWTGINQPQHF; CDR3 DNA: TGCGCCAGCAGTGCCTGGACTGGGATCAATCAGCCCCAGCATTTT
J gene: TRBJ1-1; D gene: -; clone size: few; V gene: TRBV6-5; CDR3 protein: CASTLPGRTEAFF; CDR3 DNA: TGTGCCAGCACCTTGCCGGGTAGGACTGAAGCTTTCTTT
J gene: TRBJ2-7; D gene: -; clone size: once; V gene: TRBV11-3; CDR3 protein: CASSLDRGIGEQYF; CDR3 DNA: TGTGCCAGCAGCTTAGACAGGGGTATTGGCGAGCAGTACTTC
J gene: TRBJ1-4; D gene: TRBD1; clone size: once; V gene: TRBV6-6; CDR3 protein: CASSYRGPGGPEKLFF; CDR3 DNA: TGTGCCAGCAGTTACCGGGGACCAGGGGGTCCTGAAAAACTGTTTTTT
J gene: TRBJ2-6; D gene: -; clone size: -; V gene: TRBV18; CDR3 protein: CASSQTVSGANVLTF; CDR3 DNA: TGTGCCAGCTCTCAGACAGTGTCTGGGGCCAACGTCCTGACTTTC
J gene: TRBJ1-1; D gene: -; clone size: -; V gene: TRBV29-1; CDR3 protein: CSGQENTEAFF; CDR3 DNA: TGCAGCGGACAAGAGAACACTGAAGCTTTCTTT
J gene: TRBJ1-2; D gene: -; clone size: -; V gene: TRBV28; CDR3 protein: CASGGREDTNYGYTF; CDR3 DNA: TGTGCCAGCGGGGGGAGGGAAGATACTAACTATGGCTACACCTTC
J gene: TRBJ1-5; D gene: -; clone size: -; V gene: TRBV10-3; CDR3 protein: CATSGAVTFQPQHF; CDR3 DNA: TGTGCCACTAGCGGGGCAGTCACTTTTCAGCCCCAGCATTTT
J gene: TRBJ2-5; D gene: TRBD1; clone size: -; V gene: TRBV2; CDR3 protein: CASSEYGTAETQYF; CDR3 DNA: TGTGCCAGCAGTGAGTATGGGACAGCGGAGACCCAGTACTTC
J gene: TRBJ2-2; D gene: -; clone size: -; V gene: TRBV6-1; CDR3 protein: CASREGAGSYTGELFF; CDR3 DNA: TGTGCCAGCAGGGAAGGCGCGGGGTCCTACACCGGGGAGCTGTTTTTT
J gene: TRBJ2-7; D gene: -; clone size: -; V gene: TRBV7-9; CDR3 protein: CASSFPQAPQYF; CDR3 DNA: TGTGCCAGCAGCTTTCCCCAGGCCCCGCAGTACTTC
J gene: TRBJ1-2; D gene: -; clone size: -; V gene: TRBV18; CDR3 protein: CASSPTEINYGYTF; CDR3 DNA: TGTGCCAGCTCACCAACAGAAATTAACTATGGCTACACCTTC
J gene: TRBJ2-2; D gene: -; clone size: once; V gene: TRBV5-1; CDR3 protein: CASSLVGRGLSNTGELFF; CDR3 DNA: TGCGCCAGCAGCTTGGTAGGGCGGGGGCTCTCGAACACCGGGGAGCTGTTTTTT
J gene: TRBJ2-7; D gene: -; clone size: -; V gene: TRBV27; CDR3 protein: CASSPTGKGAYEQYF; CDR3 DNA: TGTGCCAGCAGTCCGACAGGTAAAGGGGCCTACGAGCAGTACTTC
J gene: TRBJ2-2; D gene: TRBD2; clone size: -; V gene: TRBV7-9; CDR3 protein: CASSLAPPGGGELFF; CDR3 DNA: TGTGCCAGCAGCTTAGCGCCCCCGGGGGGCGGGGAGCTGTTTTTT
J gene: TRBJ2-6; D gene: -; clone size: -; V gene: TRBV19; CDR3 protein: CASSIGANVLTF; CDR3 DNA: TGTGCCAGTAGTATAGGGGCCAACGTCCTGACTTTC
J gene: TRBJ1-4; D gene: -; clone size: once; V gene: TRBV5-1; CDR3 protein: CASSVDSFNEKLFF; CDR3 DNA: TGCGCCAGCAGCGTGGACAGTTTTAATGAAAAACTGTTTTTT
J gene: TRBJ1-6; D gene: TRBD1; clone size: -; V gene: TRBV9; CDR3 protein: CASSPDRAASYNSPLHF; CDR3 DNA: TGTGCCAGCAGTCCGGACAGGGCGGCATCCTATAATTCACCCCTCCACTTT
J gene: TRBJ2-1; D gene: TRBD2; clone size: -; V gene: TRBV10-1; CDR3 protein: CASSAGLARSNEQFF; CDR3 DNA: TGCGCCAGCAGTGCTGGACTAGCGCGTTCCAATGAGCAGTTCTTC
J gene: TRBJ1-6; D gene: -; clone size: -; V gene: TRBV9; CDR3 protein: CASSGGLGYSPLHF; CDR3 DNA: TGTGCCAGCAGCGGGGGACTAGGTTATTCACCCCTCCACTTT
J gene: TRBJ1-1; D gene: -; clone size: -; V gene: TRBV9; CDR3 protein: CASSVTGYTEAFF; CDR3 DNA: TGTGCCAGCAGCGTGACAGGATACACTGAAGCTTTCTTT
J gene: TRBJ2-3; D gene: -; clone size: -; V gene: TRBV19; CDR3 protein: CASSIDSQVPDTQYF; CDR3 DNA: TGTGCCAGTAGTATAGATAGCCAGGTCCCAGATACGCAGTATTTT